This T cell receptor beta chain was captured by sequencing in a study of blood T cell repertoires in COVID-19. Study-level information: Whether acute or convalescent, the COVID-19 samples came from the United States, Italy and Spain.

Per the germline V gene, CDR1 is SGHNT and CDR2 is YYREEE (reference sequence). J gave up 12 bases and V 5 bases, and 14 bases lay outside the gene matches. The CDR3 length is 15 residues. As handled by the study authors: Amplification with reference gene primers provided the estimates of nucleated cell counts. Clones were read by immunoSEQ multiplex PCR, and TCRdb kept only the in-frame ones, dropping some. D and trimming come from the DNA, and the V and J calls and clone size come from that table. Among tens of thousands of clones, around nine tenths were seen once, and the ten largest hold around a sixth.

Specimen: peripheral blood. The chain joins TRBV5-4 to TRBJ1-2; 12 nucleotides agree with TRBD1. The receptor's source is an elderly woman with acute or convalescent COVID-19. CDR3 sequence: CASSTPRDRGPRNTF. CDR3 bases: TGTGCCAGCAGTACTCCCCGGGACAGGGGGCCTCGTAACACCTTC.